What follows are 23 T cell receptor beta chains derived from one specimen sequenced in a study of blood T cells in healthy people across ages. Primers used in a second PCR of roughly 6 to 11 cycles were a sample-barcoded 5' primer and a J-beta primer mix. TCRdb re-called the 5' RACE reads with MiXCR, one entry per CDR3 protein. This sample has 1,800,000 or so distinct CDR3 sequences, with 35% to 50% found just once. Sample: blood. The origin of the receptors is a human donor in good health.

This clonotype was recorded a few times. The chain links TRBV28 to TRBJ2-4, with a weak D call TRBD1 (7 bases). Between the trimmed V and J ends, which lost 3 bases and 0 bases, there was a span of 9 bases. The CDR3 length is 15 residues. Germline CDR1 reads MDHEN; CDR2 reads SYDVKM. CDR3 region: CASSFRGVAKNIQYF. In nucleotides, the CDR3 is TGTGCCAGCAGTTTCAGGGGGGTAGCCAAAAACATTCAGTACTTC.

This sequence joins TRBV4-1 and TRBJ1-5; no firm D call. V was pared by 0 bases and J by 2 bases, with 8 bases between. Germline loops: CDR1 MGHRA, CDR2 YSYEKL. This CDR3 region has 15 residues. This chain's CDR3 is CASSQERQGNQPQHF. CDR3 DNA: TGCGCCAGCAGCCAAGAACGCCAGGGCAATCAGCCCCAGCATTTT.

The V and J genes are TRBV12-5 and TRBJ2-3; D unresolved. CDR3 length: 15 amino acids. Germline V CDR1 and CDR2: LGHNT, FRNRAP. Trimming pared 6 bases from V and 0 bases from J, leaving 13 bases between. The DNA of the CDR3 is TGTGCTAGTGGCCTTGACGGAACTAGCACAGATACGCAGTATTTT. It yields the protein CASGLDGTSTDTQYF.

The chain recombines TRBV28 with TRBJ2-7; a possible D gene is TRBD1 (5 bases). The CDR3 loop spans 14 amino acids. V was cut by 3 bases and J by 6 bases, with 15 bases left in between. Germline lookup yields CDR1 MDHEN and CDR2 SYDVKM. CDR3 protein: CASSFPGATGEQYF. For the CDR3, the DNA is TGTGCCAGCAGTTTCCCTGGGGCGACCGGCGAGCAGTACTTC. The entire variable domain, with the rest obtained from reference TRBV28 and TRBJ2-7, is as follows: DVKVTQSSRYLVKRTGEKVFLECVQDMDHENMFWYRQDPGLGLRLIYFSYDVKMKEKGDIPEGYSVSREKKERFSLILESASTNQTSMYLCASSFPGATGEQYFGPGTRLTVT.

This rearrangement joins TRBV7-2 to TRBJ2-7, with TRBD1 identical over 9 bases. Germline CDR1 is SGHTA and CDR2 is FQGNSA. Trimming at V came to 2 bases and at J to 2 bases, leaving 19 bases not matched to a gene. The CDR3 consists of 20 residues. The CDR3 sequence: CASSLLRIDVIGQGTYEQYF. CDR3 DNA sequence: TGTGCCAGCAGCTTATTAAGGATTGACGTTATCGGACAGGGGACCTACGAGCAGTACTTC.

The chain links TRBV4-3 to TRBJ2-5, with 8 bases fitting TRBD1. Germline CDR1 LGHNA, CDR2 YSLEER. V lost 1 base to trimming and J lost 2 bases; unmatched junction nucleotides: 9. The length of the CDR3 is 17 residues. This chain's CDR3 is CASSQGKGRQGQETQYF. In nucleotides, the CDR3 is TGCGCCAGCAGCCAAGGAAAAGGTAGACAGGGGCAAGAGACCCAGTACTTC.

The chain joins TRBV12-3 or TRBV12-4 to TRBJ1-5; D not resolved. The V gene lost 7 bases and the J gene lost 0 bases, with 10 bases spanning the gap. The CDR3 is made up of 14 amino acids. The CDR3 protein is CASKQALSNQPQHF. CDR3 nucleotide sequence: TGTGCCAGCAAGCAGGCCCTTAGCAATCAGCCCCAGCATTTT.

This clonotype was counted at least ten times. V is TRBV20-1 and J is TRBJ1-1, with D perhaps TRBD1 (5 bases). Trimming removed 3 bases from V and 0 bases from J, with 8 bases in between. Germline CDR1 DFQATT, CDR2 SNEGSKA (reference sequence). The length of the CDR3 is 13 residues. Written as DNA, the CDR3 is TGCAGTGCTAGGAGGGGCTTGAACACTGAAGCTTTCTTT. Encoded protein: CSARRGLNTEAFF.

The CDR3 coding sequence is TGTGCCGGAGGGGGGGGGTACAATGAGCAGTTCTTC. This sequence encodes CAGGGGYNEQFF. The V call is TRBV28, the J call TRBJ2-1; D might be TRBD2 (7 bases). The CDR3 sequence is 12 residues long. CDR1 and CDR2 from the germline V gene are MDHEN and SYDVKM. Trimming took 11 bases from V and 4 from J, leaving 12 bases between them.

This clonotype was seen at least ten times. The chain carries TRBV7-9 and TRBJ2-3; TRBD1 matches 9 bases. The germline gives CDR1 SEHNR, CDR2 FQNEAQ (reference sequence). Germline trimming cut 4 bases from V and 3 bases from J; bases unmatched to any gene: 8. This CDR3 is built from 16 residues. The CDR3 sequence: CASSSWRDRATDTQYF. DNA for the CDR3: TGTGCCAGCAGCTCCTGGAGGGACAGGGCTACAGATACGCAGTATTTT.

This CDR3 reads CASEPHRGSYGYTF. The CDR3 nucleotides read TGTGCCAGCGAGCCACACAGGGGATCCTATGGCTACACCTTC. This chain joins TRBV2 and TRBJ1-2, with TRBD1 identical over 7 bases. The CDR3 covers 14 residues. Germline V gene sequence: CDR1 SNHLY, CDR2 FYNNEI. V was clipped by 8 bases and J by 4 bases; unmatched bases: 10. Filled out from reference TRBV2 and TRBJ1-2, the complete variable domain reads EPEVTQTPSHQVTQMGQEVILRCVPISNHLYFYWYRQILGQKVEFLVSFYNNEISEKSEIFDDQFSVERPDGSNFTLKIRSTKLEDSAMYFCASEPHRGSYGYTFGSGTRLTVV.

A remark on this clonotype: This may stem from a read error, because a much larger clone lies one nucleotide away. In DNA form, the CDR3 reads TGTGCCAGCTGGGGTACCGGGGAGCTGTTTTTT. Its protein is CASWGTGELFF. The chain links TRBV6-6 to TRBJ2-2; no reliable D call. This CDR3 contains 11 residues. Germline assignment: CDR1 MNHNY and CDR2 SVGAGI (reference sequence). V was clipped by 8 bases and J by 5 bases, with 6 bases between them.

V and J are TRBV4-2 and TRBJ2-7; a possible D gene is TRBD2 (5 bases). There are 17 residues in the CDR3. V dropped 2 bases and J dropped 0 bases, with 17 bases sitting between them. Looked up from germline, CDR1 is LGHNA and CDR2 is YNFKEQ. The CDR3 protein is CASSQSPVGVSSYEQYF. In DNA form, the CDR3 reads TGTGCCAGCAGCCAATCACCAGTGGGAGTAAGCTCCTACGAGCAGTACTTC.

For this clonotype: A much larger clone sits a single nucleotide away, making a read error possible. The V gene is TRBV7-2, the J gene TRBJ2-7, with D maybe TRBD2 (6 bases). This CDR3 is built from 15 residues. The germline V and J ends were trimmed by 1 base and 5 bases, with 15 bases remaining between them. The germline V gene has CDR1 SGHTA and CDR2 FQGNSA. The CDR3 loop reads CASSLDAGGSHEQYF. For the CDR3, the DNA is TGTGCCAGCAGCTTAGATGCCGGGGGTAGCCACGAGCAGTACTTC.

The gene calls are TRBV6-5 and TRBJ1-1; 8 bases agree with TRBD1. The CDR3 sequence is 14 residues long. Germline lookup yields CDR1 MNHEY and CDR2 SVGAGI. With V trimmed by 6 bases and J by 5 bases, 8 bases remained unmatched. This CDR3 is CASRNTGGGTEAFF. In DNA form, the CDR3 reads TGTGCCAGCAGAAACACAGGGGGTGGGACTGAAGCTTTCTTT.

As DNA, the CDR3 is TGCGCCAGCAGCCAGTCCAGGAGGTTCACTGAAGCTTTCTTT. Translation: CASSQSRRFTEAFF. The chain couples TRBV5-1 to TRBJ1-1; D not resolved. Trimming cost V 4 bases and J 4 bases, with 14 bases left between them. CDR1 and CDR2 from the germline V gene are SGHRS and YFSETQ. CDR3 size: 14 residues.

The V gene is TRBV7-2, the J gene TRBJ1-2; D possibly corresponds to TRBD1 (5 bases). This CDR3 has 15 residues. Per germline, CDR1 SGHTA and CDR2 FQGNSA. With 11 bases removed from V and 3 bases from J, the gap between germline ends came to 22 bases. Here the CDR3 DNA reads TGTGCCGGCTCCGGTGAGGACGGGGGATACTATGGCTACACCTTC. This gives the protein CAGSGEDGGYYGYTF.

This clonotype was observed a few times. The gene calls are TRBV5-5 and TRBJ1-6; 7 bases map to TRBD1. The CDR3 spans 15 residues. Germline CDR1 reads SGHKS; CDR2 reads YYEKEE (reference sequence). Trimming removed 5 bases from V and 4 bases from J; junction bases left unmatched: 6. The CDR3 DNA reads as TGTGCCAGCAGTTCGCCGGGACAGTATAATTCACCCCTCCACTTT. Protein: CASSSPGQYNSPLHF.

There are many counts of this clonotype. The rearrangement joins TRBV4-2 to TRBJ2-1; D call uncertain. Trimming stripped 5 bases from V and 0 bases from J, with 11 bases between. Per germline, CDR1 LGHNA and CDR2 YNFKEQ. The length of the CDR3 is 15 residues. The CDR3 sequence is CASSADSSSYNEQFF. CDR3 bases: TGTGCCAGCAGCGCAGACTCGAGCTCCTACAATGAGCAGTTCTTC.

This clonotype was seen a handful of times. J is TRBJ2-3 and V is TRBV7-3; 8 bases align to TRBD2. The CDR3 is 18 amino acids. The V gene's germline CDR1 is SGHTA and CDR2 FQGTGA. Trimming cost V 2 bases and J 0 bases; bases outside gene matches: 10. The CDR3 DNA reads TGTGCCAGCAGCTTACTAGCAGCGGGGGCTACTAGCACAGATACGCAGTATTTT. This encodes CASSLLAAGATSTDTQYF.

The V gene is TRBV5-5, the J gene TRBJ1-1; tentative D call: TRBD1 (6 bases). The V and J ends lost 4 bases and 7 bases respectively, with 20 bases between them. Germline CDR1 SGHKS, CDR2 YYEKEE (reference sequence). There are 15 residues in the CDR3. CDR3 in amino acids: CASSRQEQDFNEAFF. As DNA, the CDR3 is TGTGCCAGCAGCCGACAGGAACAAGACTTCAATGAAGCTTTCTTT.

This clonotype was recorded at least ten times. The CDR3 here is CASSPSYDSRFYGYTF. DNA of the CDR3: TGTGCCAGCAGTCCCTCCTACGACAGCCGATTCTATGGCTACACCTTC. The V gene is TRBV27, the J gene TRBJ1-2; D perhaps matches TRBD1 (5 bases). The CDR3 is 16 amino acids. CDR1 and CDR2 from the germline V gene are MNHEY and SMNVEV (reference sequence). Trimming left V 5 bases short and J 4 bases short, with 20 bases between.

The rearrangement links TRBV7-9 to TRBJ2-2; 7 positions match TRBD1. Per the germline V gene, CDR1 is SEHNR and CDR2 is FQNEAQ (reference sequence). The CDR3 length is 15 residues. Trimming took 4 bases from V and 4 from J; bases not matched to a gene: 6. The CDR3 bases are TGTGCCAGCAGCTGGGGACAGACGGCCACCGGGGAGCTGTTTTTT. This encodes CASSWGQTATGELFF.